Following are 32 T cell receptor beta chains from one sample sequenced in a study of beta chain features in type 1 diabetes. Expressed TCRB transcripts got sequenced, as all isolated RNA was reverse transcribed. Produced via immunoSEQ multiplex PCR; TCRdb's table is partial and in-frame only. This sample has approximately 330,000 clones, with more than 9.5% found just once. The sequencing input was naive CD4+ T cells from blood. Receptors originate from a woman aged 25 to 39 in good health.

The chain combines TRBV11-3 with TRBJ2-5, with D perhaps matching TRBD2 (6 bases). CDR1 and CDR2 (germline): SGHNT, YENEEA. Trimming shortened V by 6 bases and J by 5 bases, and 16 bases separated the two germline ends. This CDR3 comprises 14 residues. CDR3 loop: CASSAGQGWETQYF. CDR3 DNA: TGTGCCAGCAGTGCGGGGCAGGGTTGGGAGACCCAGTACTTC.

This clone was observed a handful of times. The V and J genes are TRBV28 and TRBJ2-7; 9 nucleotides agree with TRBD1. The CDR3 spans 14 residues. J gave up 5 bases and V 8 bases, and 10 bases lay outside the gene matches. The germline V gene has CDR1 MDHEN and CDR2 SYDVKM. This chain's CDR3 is CASGPGQGLHEQYF. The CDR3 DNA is TGTGCCAGCGGCCCGGGACAGGGTTTGCACGAGCAGTACTTC. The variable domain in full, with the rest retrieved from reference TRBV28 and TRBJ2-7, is DVKVTQSSRYLVKRTGEKVFLECVQDMDHENMFWYRQDPGLGLRLIYFSYDVKMKEKGDIPEGYSVSREKKERFSLILESASTNQTSMYLCASGPGQGLHEQYFGPGTRLTVT.

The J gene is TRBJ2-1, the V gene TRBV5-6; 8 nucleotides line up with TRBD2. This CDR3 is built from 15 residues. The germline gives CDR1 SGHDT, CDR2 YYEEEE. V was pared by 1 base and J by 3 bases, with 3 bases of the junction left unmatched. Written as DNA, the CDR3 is TGTGCCAGCAGCTTGACTAGCGGTAGCTACAATGAGCAGTTCTTC. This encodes CASSLTSGSYNEQFF.

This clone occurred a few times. CDR3 bases: TGCAGCGTTGAAAGCGGGACTAGCGGGGCTAGCTCCTACAATGAGCAGTTCTTC. Translation: CSVESGTSGASSYNEQFF. The chain joins TRBV29-1 to TRBJ2-1; TRBD2 agrees at 13 bases. The V gene end was trimmed by 2 bases and the J gene end by 0 bases; junction bases not matched to a gene: 7. The CDR3 runs 18 residues. Per germline, CDR1 SQVTM and CDR2 ANQGSEA.

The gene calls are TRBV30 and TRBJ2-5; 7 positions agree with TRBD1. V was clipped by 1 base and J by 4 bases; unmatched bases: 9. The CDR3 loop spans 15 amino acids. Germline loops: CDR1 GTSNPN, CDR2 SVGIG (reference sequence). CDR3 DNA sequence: TGTGCCTGGAGTGCCAAGACAGGGTGGGGAGAGACCCAGTACTTC. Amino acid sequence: CAWSAKTGWGETQYF.

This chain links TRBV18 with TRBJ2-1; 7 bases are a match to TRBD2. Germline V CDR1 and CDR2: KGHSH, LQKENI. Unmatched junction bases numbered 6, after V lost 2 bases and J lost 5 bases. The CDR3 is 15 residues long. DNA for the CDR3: TGTGCCAGCTCACCATGGGAGGGCCGGGACAATGAGCAGTTCTTC. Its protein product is CASSPWEGRDNEQFF.

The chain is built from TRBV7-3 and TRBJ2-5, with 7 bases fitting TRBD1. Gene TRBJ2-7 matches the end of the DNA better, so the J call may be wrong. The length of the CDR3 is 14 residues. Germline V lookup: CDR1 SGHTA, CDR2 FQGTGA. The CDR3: CASSPGQASSEQYF. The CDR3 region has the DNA TGTGCCAGCAGCCCCGGACAGGCCTCATCCGAGCAGTACTTC.

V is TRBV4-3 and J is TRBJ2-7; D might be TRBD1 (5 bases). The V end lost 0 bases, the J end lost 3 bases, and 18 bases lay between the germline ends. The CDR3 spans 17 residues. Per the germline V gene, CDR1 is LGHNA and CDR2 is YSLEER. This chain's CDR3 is CASSQEPRASQGYEQYF. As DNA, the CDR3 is TGCGCCAGCAGCCAAGAACCGAGAGCAAGCCAGGGCTACGAGCAGTACTTC.

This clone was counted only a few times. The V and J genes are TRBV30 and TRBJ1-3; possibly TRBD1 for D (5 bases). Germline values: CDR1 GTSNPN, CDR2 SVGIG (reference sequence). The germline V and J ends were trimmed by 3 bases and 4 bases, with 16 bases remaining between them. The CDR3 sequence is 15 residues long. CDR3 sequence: CAWRRTADNGNTIYF. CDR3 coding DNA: TGTGCCTGGAGGCGAACGGCGGACAACGGAAACACCATATATTTT. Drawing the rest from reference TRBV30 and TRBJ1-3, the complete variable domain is SQTIHQWPATLVQPVGSPLSLECTVEGTSNPNLYWYRQAAGRGLQLLFYSVGIGQISSEVPQNLSASRPQDRQFILSSKKLLLSDSGFYLCAWRRTADNGNTIYFGEGSWLTVV.

The CDR3: CASSPRQGRNTEAFF. The CDR3 DNA follows: TGTGCCAGCTCGCCGCGACAGGGGAGGAACACTGAAGCTTTCTTT. This chain uses TRBV18 with TRBJ1-1; 8 nucleotides match TRBD1. V dropped 6 bases and J dropped 1; count of bases not matched to a gene: 7. Germline CDR1 and CDR2: KGHSH and LQKENI. The CDR3 extends over 15 amino acids.

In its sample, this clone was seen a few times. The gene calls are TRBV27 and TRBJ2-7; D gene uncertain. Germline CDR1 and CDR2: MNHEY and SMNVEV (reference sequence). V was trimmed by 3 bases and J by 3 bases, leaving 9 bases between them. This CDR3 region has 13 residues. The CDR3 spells CASSFSPRYEQYF. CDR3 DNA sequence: TGTGCCAGCAGTTTTTCTCCCCGCTACGAGCAGTACTTC.

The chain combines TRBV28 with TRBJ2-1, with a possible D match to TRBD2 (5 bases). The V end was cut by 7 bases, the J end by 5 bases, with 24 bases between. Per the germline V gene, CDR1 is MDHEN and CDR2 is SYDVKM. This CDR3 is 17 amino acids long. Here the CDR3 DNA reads TGTGCCAGCACCCACTATAGCGCTAGCTTCGGAAACAATGAGCAGTTCTTC. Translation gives CASTHYSASFGNNEQFF.

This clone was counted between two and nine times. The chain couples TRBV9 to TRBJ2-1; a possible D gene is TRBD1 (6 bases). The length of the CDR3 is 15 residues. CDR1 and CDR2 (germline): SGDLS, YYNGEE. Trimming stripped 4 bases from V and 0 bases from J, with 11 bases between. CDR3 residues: CASSKTGSSYNEQFF. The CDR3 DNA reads TGTGCCAGCAGCAAAACAGGGAGCTCCTACAATGAGCAGTTCTTC. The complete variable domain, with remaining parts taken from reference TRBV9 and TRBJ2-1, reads DSGVTQTPKHLITATGQRVTLRCSPRSGDLSVYWYQQSLDQGLQFLIQYYNGEERAKGNILERFSAQQFPDLHSELNLSSLELGDSALYFCASSKTGSSYNEQFFGPGTRLTVL.

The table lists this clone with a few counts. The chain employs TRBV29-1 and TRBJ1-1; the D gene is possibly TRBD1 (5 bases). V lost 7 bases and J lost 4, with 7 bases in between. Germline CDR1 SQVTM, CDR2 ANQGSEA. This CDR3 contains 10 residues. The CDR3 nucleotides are TGCAGCGGACAGACCACTGAAGCTTTCTTT. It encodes CSGQTTEAFF. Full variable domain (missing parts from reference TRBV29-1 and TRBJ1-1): SAVISQKPSRDICQRGTSLTIQCQVDSQVTMMFWYRQQPGQSLTLIATANQGSEATYESGFVIDKFPISRPNLTFSTLTVSNMSPEDSSIYLCSGQTTEAFFGQGTRLTVV.

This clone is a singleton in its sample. CDR3 coding DNA: TGTGCCAGCAGCACAAGTGGTCCTGGGGCCAACGTCCTGACTTTC. Translated: CASSTSGPGANVLTF. V usage is TRBV7-3 and J usage is TRBJ2-6, with no clear D. Germline V gene lookup returns CDR1 SGHTA and CDR2 FQGTGA. V lost 5 bases, J lost 2 bases, and 10 bases lay in between. CDR3 size: 15 residues.

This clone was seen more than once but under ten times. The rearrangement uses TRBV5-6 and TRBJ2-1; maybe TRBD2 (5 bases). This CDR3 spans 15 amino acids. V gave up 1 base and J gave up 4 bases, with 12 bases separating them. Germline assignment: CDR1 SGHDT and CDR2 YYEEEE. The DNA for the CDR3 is TGTGCCAGCAGCTTGCGGGATTCGGGGTACAATGAGCAGTTCTTC. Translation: CASSLRDSGYNEQFF.

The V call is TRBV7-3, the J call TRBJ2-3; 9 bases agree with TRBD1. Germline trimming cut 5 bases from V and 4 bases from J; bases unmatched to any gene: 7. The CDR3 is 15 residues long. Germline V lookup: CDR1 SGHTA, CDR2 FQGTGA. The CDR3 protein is CASSPTWTGADTQYF. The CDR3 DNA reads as TGTGCCAGCAGCCCAACCTGGACAGGGGCAGATACGCAGTATTTT.

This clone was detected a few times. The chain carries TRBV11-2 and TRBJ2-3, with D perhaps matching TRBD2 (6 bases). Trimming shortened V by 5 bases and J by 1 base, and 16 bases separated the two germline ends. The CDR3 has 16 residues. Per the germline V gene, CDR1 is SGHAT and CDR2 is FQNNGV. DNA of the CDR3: TGTGCCAGCAGCCCCCGACTAGGCTCGGGCACAGATACGCAGTATTTT. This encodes CASSPRLGSGTDTQYF.

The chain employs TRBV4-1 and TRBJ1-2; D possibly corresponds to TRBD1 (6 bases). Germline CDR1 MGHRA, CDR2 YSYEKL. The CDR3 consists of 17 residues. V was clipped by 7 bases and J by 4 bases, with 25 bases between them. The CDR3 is CASNPRDTTTSIYGYTF. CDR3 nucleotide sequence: TGCGCCAGCAACCCGAGGGACACAACAACCTCTATCTATGGCTACACCTTC.

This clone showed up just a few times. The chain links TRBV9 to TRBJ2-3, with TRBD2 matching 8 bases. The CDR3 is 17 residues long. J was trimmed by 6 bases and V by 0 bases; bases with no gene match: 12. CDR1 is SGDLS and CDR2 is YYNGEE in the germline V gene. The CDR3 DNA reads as TGTGCCAGCAGCGTAGAATCCAGCGGGAGCTCGTGGGATACGCAGTATTTT. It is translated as CASSVESSGSSWDTQYF.

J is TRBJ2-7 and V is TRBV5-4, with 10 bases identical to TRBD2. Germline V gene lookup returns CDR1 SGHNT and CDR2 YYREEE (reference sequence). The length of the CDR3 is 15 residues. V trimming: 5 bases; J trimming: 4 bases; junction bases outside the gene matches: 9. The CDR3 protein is CASSQSSGSPYEQYF. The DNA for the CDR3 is TGTGCCAGCAGTCAGTCTAGCGGGAGCCCTTACGAGCAGTACTTC.

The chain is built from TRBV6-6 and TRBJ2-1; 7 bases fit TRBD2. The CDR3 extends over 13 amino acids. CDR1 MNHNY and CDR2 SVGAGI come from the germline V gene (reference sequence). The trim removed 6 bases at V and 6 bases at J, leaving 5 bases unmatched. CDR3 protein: CASSDAGVNEQFF. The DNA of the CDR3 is TGTGCCAGCAGCGACGCGGGAGTCAATGAGCAGTTCTTC.

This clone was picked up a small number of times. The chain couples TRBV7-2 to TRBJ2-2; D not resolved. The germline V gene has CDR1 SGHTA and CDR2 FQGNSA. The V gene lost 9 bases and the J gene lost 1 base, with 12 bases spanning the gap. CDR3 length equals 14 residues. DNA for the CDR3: TGTGCCAGTCAGGTACAGCTGAACACCGGGGAGCTGTTTTTT. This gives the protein CASQVQLNTGELFF.

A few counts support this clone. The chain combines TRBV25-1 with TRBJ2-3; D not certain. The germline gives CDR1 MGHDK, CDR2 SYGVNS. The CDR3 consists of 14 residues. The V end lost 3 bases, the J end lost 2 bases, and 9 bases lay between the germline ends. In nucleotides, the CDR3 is TGTGCCAGCAGTGAGGCCCTGTACACAGATACGCAGTATTTT. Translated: CASSEALYTDTQYF.

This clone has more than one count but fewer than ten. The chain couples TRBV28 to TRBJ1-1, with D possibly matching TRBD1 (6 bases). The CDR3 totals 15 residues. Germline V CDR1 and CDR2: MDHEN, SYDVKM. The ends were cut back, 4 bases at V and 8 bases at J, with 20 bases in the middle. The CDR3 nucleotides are TGTGCCAGCAGTTCGTATACCCCAGGGGTATCCGAAGCTTTCTTT. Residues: CASSSYTPGVSEAFF.

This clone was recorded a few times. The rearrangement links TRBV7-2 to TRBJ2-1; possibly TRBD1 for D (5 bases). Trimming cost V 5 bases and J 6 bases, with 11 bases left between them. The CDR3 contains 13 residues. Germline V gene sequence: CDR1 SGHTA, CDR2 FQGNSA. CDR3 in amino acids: CASSTQESNEQFF. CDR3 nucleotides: TGTGCCAGCAGCACACAGGAGTCCAATGAGCAGTTCTTC.

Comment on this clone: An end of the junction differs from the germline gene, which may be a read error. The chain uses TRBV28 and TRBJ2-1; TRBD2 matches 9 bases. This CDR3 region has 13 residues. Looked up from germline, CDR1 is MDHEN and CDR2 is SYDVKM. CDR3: CVAAGGPYNEQFF. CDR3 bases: TGCGTCGCGGCGGGAGGGCCCTACAATGAGCAGTTCTTC.

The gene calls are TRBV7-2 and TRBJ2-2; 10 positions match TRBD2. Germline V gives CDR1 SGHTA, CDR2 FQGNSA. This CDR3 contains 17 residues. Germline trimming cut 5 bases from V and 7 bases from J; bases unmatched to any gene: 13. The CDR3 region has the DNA TGTGCCAGCAGCCCACGAAGCGGGAGGGCCGAGAGCGGGGAGCTGTTTTTT. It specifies CASSPRSGRAESGELFF. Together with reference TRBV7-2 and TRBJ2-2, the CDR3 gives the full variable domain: GAGVSQSPSNKVTEKGKDVELRCDPISGHTALYWYRQSLGQGLEFLIYFQGNSAPDKSGLPSDRFSAERTGGSVSTLTIQRTQQEDSAVYLCASSPRSGRAESGELFFGEGSRLTVL.

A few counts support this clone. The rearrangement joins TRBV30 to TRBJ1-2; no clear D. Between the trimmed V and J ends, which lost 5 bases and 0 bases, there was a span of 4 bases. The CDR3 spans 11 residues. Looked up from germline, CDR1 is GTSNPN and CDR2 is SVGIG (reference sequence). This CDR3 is CAWRANYGYTF. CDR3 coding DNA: TGTGCCTGGCGAGCTAACTATGGCTACACCTTC.

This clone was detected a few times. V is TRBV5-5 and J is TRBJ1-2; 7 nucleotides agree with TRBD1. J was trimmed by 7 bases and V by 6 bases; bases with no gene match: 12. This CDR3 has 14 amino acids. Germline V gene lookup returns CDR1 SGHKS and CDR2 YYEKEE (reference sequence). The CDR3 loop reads CASIDNTGASGYTF. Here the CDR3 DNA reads TGTGCCAGCATCGATAACACAGGGGCGTCTGGCTACACCTTC.

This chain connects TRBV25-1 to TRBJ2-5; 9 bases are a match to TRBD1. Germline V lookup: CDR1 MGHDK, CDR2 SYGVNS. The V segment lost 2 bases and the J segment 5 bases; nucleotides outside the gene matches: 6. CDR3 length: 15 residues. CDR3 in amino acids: CASSEATGTGETQYF. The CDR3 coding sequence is TGTGCCAGCAGTGAAGCCACAGGGACAGGGGAGACCCAGTACTTC. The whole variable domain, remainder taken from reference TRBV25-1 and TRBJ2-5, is EADIYQTPRYLVIGTGKKITLECSQTMGHDKMYWYQQDPGMELHLIHYSYGVNSTEKGDLSSESTVSRIRTEHFPLTLESARPSHTSQYLCASSEATGTGETQYFGPGTRLLVL.

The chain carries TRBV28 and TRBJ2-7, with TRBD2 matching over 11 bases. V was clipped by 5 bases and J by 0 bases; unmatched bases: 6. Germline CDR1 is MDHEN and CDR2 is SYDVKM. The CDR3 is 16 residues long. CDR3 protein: CASSTSGTSGSYEQYF. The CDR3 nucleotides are TGTGCCAGCAGTACTTCCGGGACTAGCGGCTCCTACGAGCAGTACTTC. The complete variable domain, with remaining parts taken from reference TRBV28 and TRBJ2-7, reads DVKVTQSSRYLVKRTGEKVFLECVQDMDHENMFWYRQDPGLGLRLIYFSYDVKMKEKGDIPEGYSVSREKKERFSLILESASTNQTSMYLCASSTSGTSGSYEQYFGPGTRLTVT.